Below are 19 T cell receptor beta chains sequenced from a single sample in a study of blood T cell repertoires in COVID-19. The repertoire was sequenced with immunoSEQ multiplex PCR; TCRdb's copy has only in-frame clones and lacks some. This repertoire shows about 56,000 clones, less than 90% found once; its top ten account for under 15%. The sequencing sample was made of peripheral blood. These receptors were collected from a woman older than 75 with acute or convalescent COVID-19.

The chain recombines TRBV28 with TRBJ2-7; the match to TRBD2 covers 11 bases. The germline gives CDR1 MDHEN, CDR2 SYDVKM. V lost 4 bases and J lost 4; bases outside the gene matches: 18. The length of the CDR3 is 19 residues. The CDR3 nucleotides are TGTGCCAGCAGTTCTCCAGCGGGACTAGCGGCTCCAACACTTTACGAGCAGTACTTC. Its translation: CASSSPAGLAAPTLYEQYF.

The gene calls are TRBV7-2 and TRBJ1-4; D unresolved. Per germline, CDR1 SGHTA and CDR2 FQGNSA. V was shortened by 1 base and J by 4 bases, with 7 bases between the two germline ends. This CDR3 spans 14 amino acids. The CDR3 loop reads CASSLGTGNEKLFF. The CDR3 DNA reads TGTGCCAGCAGCTTAGGAACCGGTAATGAAAAACTGTTTTTT.

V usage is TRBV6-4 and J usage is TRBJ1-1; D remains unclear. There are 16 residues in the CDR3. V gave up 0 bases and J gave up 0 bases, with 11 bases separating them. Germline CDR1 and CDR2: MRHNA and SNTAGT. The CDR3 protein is CASSDSGGKMNTEAFF. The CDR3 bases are TGTGCCAGCAGTGACTCCGGAGGGAAGATGAACACTGAAGCTTTCTTT.

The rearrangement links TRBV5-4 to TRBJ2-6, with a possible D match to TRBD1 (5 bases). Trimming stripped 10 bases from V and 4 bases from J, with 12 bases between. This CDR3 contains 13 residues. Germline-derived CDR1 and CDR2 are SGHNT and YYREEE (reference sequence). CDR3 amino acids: CASIRAGANVLTF. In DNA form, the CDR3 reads TGTGCCTCGATCAGGGCCGGGGCCAACGTCCTGACTTTC.

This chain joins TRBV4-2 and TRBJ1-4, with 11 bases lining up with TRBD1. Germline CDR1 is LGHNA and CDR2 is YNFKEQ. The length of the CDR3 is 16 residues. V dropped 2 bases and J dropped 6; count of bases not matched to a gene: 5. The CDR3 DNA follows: TGTGCCAGCAGCCAATTACCGGGACAGGGGGATGAAAAACTGTTTTTT. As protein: CASSQLPGQGDEKLFF.

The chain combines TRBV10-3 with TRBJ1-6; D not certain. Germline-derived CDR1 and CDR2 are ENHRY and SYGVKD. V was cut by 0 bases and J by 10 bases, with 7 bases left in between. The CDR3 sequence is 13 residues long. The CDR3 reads CAISESYSSPLHF. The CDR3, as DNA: TGTGCCATCAGTGAGTCGTACTCCTCACCCCTCCACTTT.

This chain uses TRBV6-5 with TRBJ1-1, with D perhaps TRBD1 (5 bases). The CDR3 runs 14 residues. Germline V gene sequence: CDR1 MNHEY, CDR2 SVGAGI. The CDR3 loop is CVGLGGVMNTEAFF. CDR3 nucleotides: TGTGTGGGGCTGGGGGGGGTAATGAACACTGAAGCTTTCTTT.

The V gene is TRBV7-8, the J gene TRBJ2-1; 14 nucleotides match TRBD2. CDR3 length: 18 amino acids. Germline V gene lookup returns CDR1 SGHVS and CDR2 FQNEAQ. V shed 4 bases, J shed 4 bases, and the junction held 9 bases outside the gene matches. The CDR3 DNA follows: TGTGCCAGCAGCTCTTGGACTAGCGGGGGGATCTTATACAATGAGCAGTTCTTC. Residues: CASSSWTSGGILYNEQFF.

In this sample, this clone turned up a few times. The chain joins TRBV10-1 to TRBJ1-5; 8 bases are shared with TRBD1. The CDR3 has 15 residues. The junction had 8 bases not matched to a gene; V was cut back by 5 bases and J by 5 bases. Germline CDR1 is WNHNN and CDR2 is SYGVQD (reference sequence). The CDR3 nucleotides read TGCGCCAGCAGTTCGGGACAGGAGCCTTATCAGCCCCAGCATTTT. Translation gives CASSSGQEPYQPQHF.

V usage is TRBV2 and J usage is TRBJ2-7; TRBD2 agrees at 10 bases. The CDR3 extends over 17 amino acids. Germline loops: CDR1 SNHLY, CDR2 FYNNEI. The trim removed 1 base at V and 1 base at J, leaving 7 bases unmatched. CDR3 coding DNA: TGTGCCAGCAGTGAAGGGTGGAGCGGGGGGGGATCCTACGAGCAGTACTTC. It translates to CASSEGWSGGGSYEQYF. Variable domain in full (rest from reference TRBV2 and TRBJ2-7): EPEVTQTPSHQVTQMGQEVILRCVPISNHLYFYWYRQILGQKVEFLVSFYNNEISEKSEIFDDQFSVERPDGSNFTLKIRSTKLEDSAMYFCASSEGWSGGGSYEQYFGPGTRLTVT.

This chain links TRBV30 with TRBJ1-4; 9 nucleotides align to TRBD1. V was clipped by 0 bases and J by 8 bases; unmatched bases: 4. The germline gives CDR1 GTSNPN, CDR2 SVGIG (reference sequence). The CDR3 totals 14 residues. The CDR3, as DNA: TGTGCCTGGAGTGTTGACAGGGGGAGAGAAAAACTGTTTTTT. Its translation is CAWSVDRGREKLFF.

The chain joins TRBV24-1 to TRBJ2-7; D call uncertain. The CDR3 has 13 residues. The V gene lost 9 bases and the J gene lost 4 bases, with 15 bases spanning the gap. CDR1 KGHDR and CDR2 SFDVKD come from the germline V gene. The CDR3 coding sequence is TGTGCCACCGCGGTGAGAGAGTATTACGAGCAGTACTTC. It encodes CATAVREYYEQYF.

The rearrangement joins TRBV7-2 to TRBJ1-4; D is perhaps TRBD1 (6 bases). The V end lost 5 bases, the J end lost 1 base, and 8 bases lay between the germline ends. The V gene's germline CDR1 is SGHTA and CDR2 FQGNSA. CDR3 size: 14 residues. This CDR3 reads CASSADRTNEKLFF. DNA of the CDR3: TGTGCCAGCAGCGCGGACAGAACTAATGAAAAACTGTTTTTT.

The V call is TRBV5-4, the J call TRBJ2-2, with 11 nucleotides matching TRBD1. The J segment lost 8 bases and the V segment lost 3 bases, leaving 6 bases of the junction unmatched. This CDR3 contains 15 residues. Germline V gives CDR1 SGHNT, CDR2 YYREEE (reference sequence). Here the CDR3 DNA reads TGTGCCAGCAGCTCCGGACAGGGGGCAGGGGGGGAGCTGTTTTTT. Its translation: CASSSGQGAGGELFF.

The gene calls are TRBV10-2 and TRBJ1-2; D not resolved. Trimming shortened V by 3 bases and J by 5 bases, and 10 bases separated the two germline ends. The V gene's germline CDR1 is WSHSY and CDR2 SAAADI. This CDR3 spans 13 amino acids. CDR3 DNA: TGCGCCAGCAGTGAAACGTCGGGATATGGCTACACCTTC. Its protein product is CASSETSGYGYTF.

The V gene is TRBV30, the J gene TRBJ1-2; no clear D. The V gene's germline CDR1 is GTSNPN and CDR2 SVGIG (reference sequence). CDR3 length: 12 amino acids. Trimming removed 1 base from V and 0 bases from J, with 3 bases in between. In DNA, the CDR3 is TGTGCCTGGAGTGGAGCTAACTATGGCTACACCTTC. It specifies CAWSGANYGYTF.

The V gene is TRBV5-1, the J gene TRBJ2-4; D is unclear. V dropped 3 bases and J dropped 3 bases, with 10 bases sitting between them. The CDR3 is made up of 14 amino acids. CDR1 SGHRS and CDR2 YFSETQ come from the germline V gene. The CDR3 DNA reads TGCGCCAGCAGCTCCAATCTAGGCAAAAACATTCAGTACTTC. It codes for CASSSNLGKNIQYF.

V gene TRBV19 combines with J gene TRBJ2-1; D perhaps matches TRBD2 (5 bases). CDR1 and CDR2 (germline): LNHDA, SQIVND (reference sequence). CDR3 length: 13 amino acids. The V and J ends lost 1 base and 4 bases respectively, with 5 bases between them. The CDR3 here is CASSIAGYNEQFF. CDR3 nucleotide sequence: TGTGCCAGTAGTATAGCGGGGTACAATGAGCAGTTCTTC.

CDR3 nucleotide sequence: TGTGCCAGCAGCCTACAGGGCCCGGGCACCGGGGAGCTGTTTTTT. It codes for CASSLQGPGTGELFF. The chain has TRBV5-5 and TRBJ2-2; TRBD1 is a possible D gene (6 bases). The length of the CDR3 is 15 residues. Trimming shortened V by 4 bases and J by 4 bases, and 14 bases separated the two germline ends. The germline V gene has CDR1 SGHKS and CDR2 YYEKEE (reference sequence).